This T cell receptor beta chain appears in the sequencing data of a study of blood T cell repertoires in COVID-19. Assay used: immunoSEQ multiplex PCR; TCRdb lists only in-frame clones, some missing. The data contain under 250,000 clones, more than 75% of them singletons. The sample consisted of PBMCs or T cells enriched from blood (not recorded which). The TCR comes from a man aged 35 to 55 who had recovered from COVID-19.

CDR3: CASSSGLRTDTQYF. In DNA form, the CDR3 reads TGTGCCAGTTCTAGCGGGCTTCGCACAGATACGCAGTATTTT. This chain links TRBV19 with TRBJ2-3; 8 bases align to TRBD2. Germline trimming cut 8 bases from V and 1 base from J; bases unmatched to any gene: 5. Per the germline V gene, CDR1 is LNHDA and CDR2 is SQIVND (reference sequence). The CDR3 is 14 residues long.